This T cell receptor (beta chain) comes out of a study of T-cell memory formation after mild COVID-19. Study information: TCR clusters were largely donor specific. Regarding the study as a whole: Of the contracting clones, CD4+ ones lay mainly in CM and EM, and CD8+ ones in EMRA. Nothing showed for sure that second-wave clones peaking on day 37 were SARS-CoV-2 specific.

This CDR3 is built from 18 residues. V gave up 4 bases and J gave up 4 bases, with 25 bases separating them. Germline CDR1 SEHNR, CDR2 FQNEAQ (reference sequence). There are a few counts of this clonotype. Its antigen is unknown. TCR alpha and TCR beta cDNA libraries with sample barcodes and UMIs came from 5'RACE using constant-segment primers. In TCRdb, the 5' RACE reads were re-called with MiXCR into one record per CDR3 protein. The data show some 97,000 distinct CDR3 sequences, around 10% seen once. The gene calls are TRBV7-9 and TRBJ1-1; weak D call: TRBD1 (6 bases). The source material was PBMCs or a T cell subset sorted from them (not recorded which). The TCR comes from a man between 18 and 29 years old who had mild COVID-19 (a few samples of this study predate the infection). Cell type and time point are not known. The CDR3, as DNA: TGTGCCAGCAGCTCGTCGCAGGGGTTTTACGGGTTTCTCACTGAAGCTTTCTTT. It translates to CASSSSQGFYGFLTEAFF.